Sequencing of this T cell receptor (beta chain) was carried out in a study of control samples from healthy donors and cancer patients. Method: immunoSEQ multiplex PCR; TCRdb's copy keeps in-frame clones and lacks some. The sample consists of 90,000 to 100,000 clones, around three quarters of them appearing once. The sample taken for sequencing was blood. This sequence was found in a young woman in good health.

The CDR3: CASSRGSGGYGYTF. The CDR3 coding sequence is TGTGCCAGCAGCCGCGGGTCAGGCGGATATGGCTACACCTTC. The J gene is TRBJ1-2, the V gene TRBV6-6; D not certain. The ends were cut back, 6 bases at V and 5 bases at J, with 16 bases in the middle. The CDR3 covers 14 residues. Germline V gene lookup returns CDR1 MNHNY and CDR2 SVGAGI (reference sequence).